The clone carrying this T cell receptor (beta chain) qualifies as medium-sized (0.01 to 0.1%). What it recognizes is unknown. This specimen comes from a study of T-cell memory formation after mild COVID-19. About the study: TCR clusters were mostly confined to one donor each. Study-level results: Confirmation was lacking for SARS-CoV-2 specificity of second-wave clones that peaked on day 37. There were some responding clones in pre-infection memory, which suggested that cross-reactive memory had joined.

From 5'RACE with constant-segment primers came TCR alpha and TCR beta cDNA libraries that carried sample barcodes and UMIs. One entry per CDR3 protein, called by TCRdb with MiXCR from the 5' RACE reads. Of 55,000 to 70,000 distinct CDR3 sequences listed, about 30% are singletons. Germline V gene lookup returns CDR1 LGHNA and CDR2 YNFKEQ. Trimming at V came to 0 bases and at J to 4 bases, leaving 3 bases not matched to a gene. There are 16 residues in the CDR3. The material sequenced was PBMCs or a T cell subset sorted from them (not recorded which). The origin of this receptor is a man aged 18 to 29 who had mild COVID-19 (a few samples of this study predate the infection). Cell type and time point are not known. This chain links TRBV4-2 with TRBJ2-1; 10 bases align to TRBD2. CDR3 loop: CASSQDPAGGYNEQFF. The CDR3 nucleotides are TGTGCCAGCAGCCAAGATCCAGCGGGGGGGTACAATGAGCAGTTCTTC.